The 20 T cell receptor beta chains given below trace back to one sample, sequenced in a study of siplizumab effects on memory and regulatory T cells. Assay used: immunoSEQ multiplex PCR; TCRdb lists only in-frame clones, some missing. The table lists roughly 62,000 clones, over 90% of them singletons, with about two fifths in the top ten. The sample taken for sequencing was CD8+ T cells sorted from blood. The source of these receptors is a human donor in good health.

This clone was detected a few times. The rearrangement joins TRBV7-9 to TRBJ1-3; TRBD1 is a possible D gene (5 bases). The CDR3 spans 15 residues. V lost 3 bases and J lost 3, with 12 bases in between. Germline CDR1 is SEHNR and CDR2 is FQNEAQ (reference sequence). CDR3 loop: CASSFVRDGGNTIYF. The DNA of the CDR3 is TGTGCCAGCAGCTTCGTCAGGGACGGTGGAAACACCATATATTTT.

The CDR3: CASSPSSAAYEQYF. The CDR3 bases are TGTGCCAGCAGCCCTTCTAGCGCCGCCTACGAGCAGTACTTC. This rearrangement joins TRBV9 to TRBJ2-7, with D tentatively TRBD2 (6 bases). Germline V CDR1 and CDR2: SGDLS, YYNGEE. Trimming pared 4 bases from V and 2 bases from J, leaving 13 bases between. The CDR3 sequence is 14 residues long.

The chain links TRBV12-5 to TRBJ2-7; 11 nucleotides agree with TRBD1. This CDR3 is 16 amino acids long. J lost 9 bases, V lost 4 bases, and 14 bases had no gene match. Germline V gives CDR1 LGHNT, CDR2 FRNRAP. The CDR3 nucleotides are TGTGCTAGTGGTTCAACCGGGACAGGGGGACGATTCGGGCAGTACTTC. Its protein product is CASGSTGTGGRFGQYF.

V gene TRBV5-5 combines with J gene TRBJ2-5; 11 nucleotides match TRBD2. V lost 4 bases and J lost 4; bases outside the gene matches: 6. CDR1 and CDR2 from the germline V gene are SGHKS and YYEKEE (reference sequence). The CDR3 covers 15 residues. CDR3 sequence: CASSTLGTSGETQYF. For the CDR3, the DNA is TGTGCCAGCAGCACCCTCGGGACTAGCGGAGAGACCCAGTACTTC.

J is TRBJ1-2 and V is TRBV13; TRBD1 might be the D (5 bases). Trimming shortened V by 0 bases and J by 3 bases, and 14 bases separated the two germline ends. The germline gives CDR1 PRHDT, CDR2 FYEKMQ (reference sequence). The CDR3 contains 16 residues. CDR3 in amino acids: CASSLGLKVTDYGYTF. DNA for the CDR3: TGTGCCAGCAGCTTAGGCCTAAAAGTGACAGACTATGGCTACACCTTC.

This chain joins TRBV6-6 and TRBJ1-5, with 10 bases aligning to TRBD1. The V segment lost 9 bases and the J segment 7 bases; nucleotides outside the gene matches: 9. The germline gives CDR1 MNHNY, CDR2 SVGAGI (reference sequence). The CDR3 runs to 14 residues. DNA of the CDR3: TGTGCCAGTAGCGGGGACAGGGGATCCCAGCCCCAGCATTTT. This gives the protein CASSGDRGSQPQHF.

The chain is built from TRBV27 and TRBJ2-5; 8 bases line up with TRBD1. Germline V lookup: CDR1 MNHEY, CDR2 SMNVEV (reference sequence). The CDR3 covers 13 residues. The V gene end was trimmed by 7 bases and the J gene end by 5 bases; junction bases not matched to a gene: 6. The CDR3 DNA reads TGTGCCAGCAAGACAGGGGAGGAGGAGACCCAGTACTTC. Amino acids: CASKTGEEETQYF.

J is TRBJ1-1 and V is TRBV30; TRBD1 is a possible D gene (6 bases). V gave up 2 bases and J gave up 1 base, with 14 bases separating them. Germline assignment: CDR1 GTSNPN and CDR2 SVGIG (reference sequence). The CDR3 has 15 amino acids. CDR3 DNA sequence: TGTGCCTGGAGTCCCTTGGGGGGGGCGAACACTGAAGCTTTCTTT. Its protein product is CAWSPLGGANTEAFF.

The rearrangement uses TRBV4-2 and TRBJ1-5; D is undetermined. Germline-derived CDR1 and CDR2 are LGHNA and YNFKEQ. This CDR3 contains 21 residues. V lost 0 bases, J lost 0 bases, and 24 bases lay in between. CDR3 sequence: CASSQETGWQNAMISNQPQHF. As DNA, the CDR3 is TGTGCCAGCAGCCAAGAGACGGGGTGGCAGAATGCTATGATTAGCAATCAGCCCCAGCATTTT.

The chain uses TRBV7-8 and TRBJ2-3, with D perhaps TRBD2 (6 bases). V lost 2 bases to trimming and J lost 4 bases, with 13 bases between them. The CDR3 is 15 amino acids. The germline CDR1 and CDR2 sequences are SGHVS and FQNEAQ. CDR3 amino acids: CASSLSRESADTQYF. CDR3 sequence (DNA): TGTGCCAGCAGCTTAAGTCGGGAGTCGGCAGATACGCAGTATTTT.

The V gene is TRBV6-1, the J gene TRBJ1-5; D gene uncertain. V was clipped by 3 bases and J by 3 bases, with 9 bases between them. Germline loops: CDR1 MNHNS, CDR2 SASEGT. The CDR3 totals 14 residues. The CDR3 DNA sequence: TGTGCCAGCAGTGACAGACAATTCAATCAGCCCCAGCATTTT. Translated: CASSDRQFNQPQHF.

The chain's CDR3 is CASTPGRGQSSTEAFF. Written as DNA, the CDR3 is TGTGCCAGCACCCCGGGCAGGGGGCAAAGTAGCACTGAAGCTTTCTTT. The gene calls are TRBV28 and TRBJ1-1, with 8 bases lining up with TRBD1. The CDR3 is 16 residues long. Trimming at V came to 7 bases and at J to 4 bases, leaving 14 bases not matched to a gene. Germline CDR1 MDHEN, CDR2 SYDVKM. The whole variable domain, filled in from reference TRBV28 and TRBJ1-1, reads DVKVTQSSRYLVKRTGEKVFLECVQDMDHENMFWYRQDPGLGLRLIYFSYDVKMKEKGDIPEGYSVSREKKERFSLILESASTNQTSMYLCASTPGRGQSSTEAFFGQGTRLTVV.

CDR3 region: CASSLSGRLARDEQYF. The CDR3 region has the DNA TGTGCCAGCAGTTTGAGTGGGCGGCTAGCGCGCGACGAGCAGTACTTC. The chain couples TRBV27 to TRBJ2-7; perhaps TRBD2 as D (6 bases). The CDR3 spans 16 residues. Trimming stripped 3 bases from V and 5 bases from J, with 20 bases between. Germline CDR1 reads MNHEY; CDR2 reads SMNVEV (reference sequence).

V usage is TRBV7-9 and J usage is TRBJ2-7, with 11 bases matching TRBD2. This CDR3 is 14 amino acids long. Unmatched junction bases numbered 4, after V lost 5 bases and J lost 4 bases. CDR1 SEHNR and CDR2 FQNEAQ come from the germline V gene (reference sequence). CDR3 nucleotide sequence: TGTGCCAGCAGCGCTACTAGCGGGAGTTACGAGCAGTACTTC. Amino acids: CASSATSGSYEQYF.

The rearrangement links TRBV9 to TRBJ2-1, with a tentative D call TRBD2 (6 bases). CDR3 length: 11 amino acids. Germline V gives CDR1 SGDLS, CDR2 YYNGEE. V gave up 7 bases and J gave up 4 bases, with 6 bases separating them. The CDR3 nucleotides are TGTGCCAGCGGGGGGTACAATGAGCAGTTCTTC. The encoded protein is CASGGYNEQFF. Complete variable domain (other parts from reference TRBV9 and TRBJ2-1): DSGVTQTPKHLITATGQRVTLRCSPRSGDLSVYWYQQSLDQGLQFLIQYYNGEERAKGNILERFSAQQFPDLHSELNLSSLELGDSALYFCASGGYNEQFFGPGTRLTVL.

The sample holds one count of this clone. This chain joins TRBV28 and TRBJ2-1; TRBD1 is a possible D gene (6 bases). Trimming left V 10 bases short and J 10 bases short, with 17 bases between. Per germline, CDR1 MDHEN and CDR2 SYDVKM. The CDR3 runs 12 residues. The CDR3: CATRDTVREQFF. The CDR3 coding sequence is TGTGCCACTCGGGACACTGTCCGGGAGCAGTTCTTC.

The chain is built from TRBV4-1 and TRBJ2-7; possible D gene TRBD1, 6 bases. Germline V gene data show CDR1 as MGHRA and CDR2 as YSYEKL. Trimming pared 1 base from V and 4 bases from J, leaving 11 bases between. CDR3 length: 14 amino acids. CDR3 nucleotides: TGCGCCAGCAGCCAAGTTAGGGGGAGTTACGAGCAGTACTTC. Translation: CASSQVRGSYEQYF.

This chain uses TRBV29-1 with TRBJ2-7; 7 bases align to TRBD1. This CDR3 spans 13 amino acids. The V gene end was trimmed by 2 bases and the J gene end by 3 bases; junction bases not matched to a gene: 4. In germline, CDR1 is SQVTM, CDR2 ANQGSEA. CDR3 in DNA: TGCAGCGTTGAAAGGGGGCTGGGCTACGAGCAGTACTTC. Amino acid sequence: CSVERGLGYEQYF.

The J gene is TRBJ2-7, the V gene TRBV10-2; TRBD2 aligns across 7 bases. The V segment lost 5 bases and the J segment 2 bases; nucleotides outside the gene matches: 3. Germline assignment: CDR1 WSHSY and CDR2 SAAADI. The CDR3 length is 13 residues. The DNA for the CDR3 is TGCGCCAGCAGTAGCGGGATGACCTACGAGCAGTACTTC. Translation gives CASSSGMTYEQYF.

About this clone itself: Other DNA sequences in the same sample also yield this CDR3. In DNA form, the CDR3 reads TGTGCCAGCAGTTTGAGGACGGATAGCAATCAGCCCCAGCATTTT. It translates to CASSLRTDSNQPQHF. The chain uses TRBV28 and TRBJ1-5; no clear D gene. Germline V gives CDR1 MDHEN, CDR2 SYDVKM. The V end was cut by 3 bases, the J end by 0 bases, with 9 bases between. This CDR3 is 15 amino acids long. The full variable domain, rest sourced from reference TRBV28 and TRBJ1-5, is DVKVTQSSRYLVKRTGEKVFLECVQDMDHENMFWYRQDPGLGLRLIYFSYDVKMKEKGDIPEGYSVSREKKERFSLILESASTNQTSMYLCASSLRTDSNQPQHFGDGTRLSIL.